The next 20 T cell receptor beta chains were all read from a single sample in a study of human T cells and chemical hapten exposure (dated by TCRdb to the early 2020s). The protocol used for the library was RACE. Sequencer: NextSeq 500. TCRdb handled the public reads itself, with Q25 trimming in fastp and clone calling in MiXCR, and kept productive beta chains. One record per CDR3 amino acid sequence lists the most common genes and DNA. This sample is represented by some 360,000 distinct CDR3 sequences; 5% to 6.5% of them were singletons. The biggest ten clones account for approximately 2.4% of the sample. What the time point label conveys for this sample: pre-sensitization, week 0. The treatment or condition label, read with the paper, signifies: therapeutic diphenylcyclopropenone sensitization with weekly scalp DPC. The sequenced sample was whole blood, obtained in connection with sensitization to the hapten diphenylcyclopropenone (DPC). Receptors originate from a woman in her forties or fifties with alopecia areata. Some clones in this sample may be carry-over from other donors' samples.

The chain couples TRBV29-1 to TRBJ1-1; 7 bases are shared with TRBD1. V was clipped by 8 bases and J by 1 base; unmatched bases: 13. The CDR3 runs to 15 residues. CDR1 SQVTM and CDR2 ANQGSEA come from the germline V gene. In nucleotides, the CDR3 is TGCAGCTCGATGACAGGGAGGGGAAAGAACACTGAAGCTTTCTTT. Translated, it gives CSSMTGRGKNTEAFF.

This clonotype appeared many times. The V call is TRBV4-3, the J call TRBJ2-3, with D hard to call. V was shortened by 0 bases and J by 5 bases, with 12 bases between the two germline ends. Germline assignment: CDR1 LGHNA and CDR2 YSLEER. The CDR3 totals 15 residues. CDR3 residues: CASSQEERAKDTQYF. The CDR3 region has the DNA TGCGCCAGCAGCCAAGAGGAGCGAGCGAAAGATACGCAGTATTTT.

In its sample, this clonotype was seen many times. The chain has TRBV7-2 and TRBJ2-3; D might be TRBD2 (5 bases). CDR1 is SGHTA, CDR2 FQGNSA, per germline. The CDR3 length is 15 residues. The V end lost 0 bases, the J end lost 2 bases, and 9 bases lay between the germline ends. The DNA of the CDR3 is TGTGCCAGCAGCTTAGCGGGAGTTACCACAGATACGCAGTATTTT. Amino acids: CASSLAGVTTDTQYF.

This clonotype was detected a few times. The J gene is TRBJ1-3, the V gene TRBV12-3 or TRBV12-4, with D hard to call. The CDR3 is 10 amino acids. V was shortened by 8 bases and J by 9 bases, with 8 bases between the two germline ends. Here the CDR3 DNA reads TGTGCCAGCTCGTCCCGCACCATATATTTT. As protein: CASSSRTIYF.

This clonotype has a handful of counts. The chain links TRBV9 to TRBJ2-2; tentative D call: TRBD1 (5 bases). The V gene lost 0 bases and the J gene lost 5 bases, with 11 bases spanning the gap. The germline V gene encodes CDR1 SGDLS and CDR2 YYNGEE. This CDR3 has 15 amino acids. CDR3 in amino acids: CASSVGNRMTGELFF. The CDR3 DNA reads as TGTGCCAGCAGCGTAGGGAACAGGATGACCGGGGAGCTGTTTTTT.

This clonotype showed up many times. CDR3 amino acids: CASSDVAGANEQFF. CDR3 nucleotides: TGTGCCAGCAGCGATGTAGCGGGGGCCAATGAGCAGTTCTTC. This chain connects TRBV6-1 to TRBJ2-1; 9 positions agree with TRBD2. The CDR3 contains 14 residues. Per germline, CDR1 MNHNS and CDR2 SASEGT. V lost 6 bases, J lost 6 bases, and 6 bases stayed unmatched.

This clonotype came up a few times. Here the CDR3 reads CANRKGQGDYGYTF. The CDR3 bases are TGTGCCAACCGGAAGGGACAGGGGGACTATGGCTACACCTTC. The chain has TRBV6-1 and TRBJ1-2, with 11 nucleotides matching TRBD1. CDR3 length equals 14 residues. Trimming at V came to 10 bases and at J to 3 bases, leaving 7 bases not matched to a gene. Germline V gene data show CDR1 as MNHNS and CDR2 as SASEGT.

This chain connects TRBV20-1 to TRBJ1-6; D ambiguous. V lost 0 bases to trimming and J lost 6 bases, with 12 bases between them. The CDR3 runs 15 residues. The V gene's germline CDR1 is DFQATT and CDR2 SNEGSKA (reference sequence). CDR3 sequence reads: CSAREPRVLNSPLHF. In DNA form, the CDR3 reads TGCAGTGCTAGAGAGCCCCGGGTCCTTAATTCACCCCTCCACTTT.

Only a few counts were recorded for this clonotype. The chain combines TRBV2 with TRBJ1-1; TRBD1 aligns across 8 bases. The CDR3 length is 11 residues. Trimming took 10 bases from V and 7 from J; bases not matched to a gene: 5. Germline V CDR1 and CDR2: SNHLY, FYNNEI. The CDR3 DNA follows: TGTGCCACACGACAGGGGATTGAAGCTTTCTTT. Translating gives CATRQGIEAFF.

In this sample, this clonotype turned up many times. The CDR3 reads CASSLGNWGYTF. DNA of the CDR3: TGTGCCAGCAGCTTGGGGAATTGGGGCTACACCTTC. V is TRBV5-4 and J is TRBJ1-2; D gene unclear. Germline V gene data show CDR1 as SGHNT and CDR2 as YYREEE (reference sequence). V shed 0 bases and J shed 8 bases, with 8 bases lying between them. The CDR3 length is 12 residues.

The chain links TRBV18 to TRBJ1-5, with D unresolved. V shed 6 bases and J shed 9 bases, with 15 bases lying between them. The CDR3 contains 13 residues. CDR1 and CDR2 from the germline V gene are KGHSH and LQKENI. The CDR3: CASSPAGDRPQHF. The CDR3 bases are TGTGCCAGCTCGCCGGCCGGCGACCGGCCCCAGCATTTT. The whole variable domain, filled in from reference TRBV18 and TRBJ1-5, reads NAGVMQNPRHLVRRRGQEARLRCSPMKGHSHVYWYRQLPEEGLKFMVYLQKENIIDESGMPKERFSAEFPKEGPSILRIQQVVRGDSAAYFCASSPAGDRPQHFGDGTRLSIL.

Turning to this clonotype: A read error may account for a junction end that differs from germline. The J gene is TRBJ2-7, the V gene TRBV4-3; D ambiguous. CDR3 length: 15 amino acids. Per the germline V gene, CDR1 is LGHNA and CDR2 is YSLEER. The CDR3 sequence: CASSPSDSTAYEQYF. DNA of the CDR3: TGCGCCAGCAGCCCAAGTGACTCTACTGCCTATGAGCAGTACTTC.

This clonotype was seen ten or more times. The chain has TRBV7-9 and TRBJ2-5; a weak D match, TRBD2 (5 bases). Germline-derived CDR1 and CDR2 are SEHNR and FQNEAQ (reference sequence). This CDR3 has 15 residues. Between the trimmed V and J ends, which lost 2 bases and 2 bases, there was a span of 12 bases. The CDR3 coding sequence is TGTGCCAGCAGCTTAACGGCTAGCAGGCAAGAGACCCAGTACTTC. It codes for CASSLTASRQETQYF.

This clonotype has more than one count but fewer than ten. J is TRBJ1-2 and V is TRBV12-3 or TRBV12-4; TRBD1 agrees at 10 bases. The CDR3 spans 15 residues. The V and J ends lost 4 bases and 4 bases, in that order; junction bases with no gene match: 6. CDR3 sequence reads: CASSSRQGASYGYTF. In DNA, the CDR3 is TGTGCCAGCAGTTCGCGACAGGGGGCGAGCTATGGCTACACCTTC.

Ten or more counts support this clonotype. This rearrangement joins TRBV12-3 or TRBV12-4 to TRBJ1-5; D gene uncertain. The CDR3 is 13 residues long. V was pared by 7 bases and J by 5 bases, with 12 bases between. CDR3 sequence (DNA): TGTGCCAGCACCCTGACCGACGATCAGCCCCAGCATTTT. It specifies CASTLTDDQPQHF.

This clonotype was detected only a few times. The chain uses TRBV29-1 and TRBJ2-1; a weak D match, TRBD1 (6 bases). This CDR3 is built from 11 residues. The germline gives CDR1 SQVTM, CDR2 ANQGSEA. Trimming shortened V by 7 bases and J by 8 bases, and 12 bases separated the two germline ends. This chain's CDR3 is CSGHRADEQFF. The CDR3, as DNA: TGCAGCGGGCACAGGGCCGATGAGCAGTTCTTC.

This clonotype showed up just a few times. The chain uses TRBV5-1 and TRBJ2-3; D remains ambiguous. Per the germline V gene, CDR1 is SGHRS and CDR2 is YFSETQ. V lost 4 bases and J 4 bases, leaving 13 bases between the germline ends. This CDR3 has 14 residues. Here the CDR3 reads CASSPRTSADTQYF. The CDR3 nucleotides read TGCGCCAGCAGCCCCAGGACGTCGGCAGATACGCAGTATTTT.

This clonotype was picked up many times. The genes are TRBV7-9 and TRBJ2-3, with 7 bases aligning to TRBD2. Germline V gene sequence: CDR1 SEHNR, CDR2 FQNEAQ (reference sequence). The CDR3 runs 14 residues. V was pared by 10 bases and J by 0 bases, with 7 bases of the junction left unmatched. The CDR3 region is CATRTSTSTDTQYF. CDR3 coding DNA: TGTGCCACCCGGACTAGTACTAGCACAGATACGCAGTATTTT.

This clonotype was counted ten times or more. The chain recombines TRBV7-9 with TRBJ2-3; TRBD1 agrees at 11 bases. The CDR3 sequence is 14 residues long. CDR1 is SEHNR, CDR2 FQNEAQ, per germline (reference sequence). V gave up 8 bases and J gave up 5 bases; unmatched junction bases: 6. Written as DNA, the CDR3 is TGTGCCAGCGCCAGGGACAGGGGGGAAGATACGCAGTATTTT. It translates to CASARDRGEDTQYF.

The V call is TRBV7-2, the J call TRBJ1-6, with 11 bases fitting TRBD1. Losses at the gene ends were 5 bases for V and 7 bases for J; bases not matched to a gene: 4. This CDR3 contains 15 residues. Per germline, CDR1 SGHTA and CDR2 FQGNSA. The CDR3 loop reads CASSTGTGGNSPLHF. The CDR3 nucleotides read TGTGCCAGCAGCACCGGGACAGGGGGAAATTCACCCCTCCACTTT.